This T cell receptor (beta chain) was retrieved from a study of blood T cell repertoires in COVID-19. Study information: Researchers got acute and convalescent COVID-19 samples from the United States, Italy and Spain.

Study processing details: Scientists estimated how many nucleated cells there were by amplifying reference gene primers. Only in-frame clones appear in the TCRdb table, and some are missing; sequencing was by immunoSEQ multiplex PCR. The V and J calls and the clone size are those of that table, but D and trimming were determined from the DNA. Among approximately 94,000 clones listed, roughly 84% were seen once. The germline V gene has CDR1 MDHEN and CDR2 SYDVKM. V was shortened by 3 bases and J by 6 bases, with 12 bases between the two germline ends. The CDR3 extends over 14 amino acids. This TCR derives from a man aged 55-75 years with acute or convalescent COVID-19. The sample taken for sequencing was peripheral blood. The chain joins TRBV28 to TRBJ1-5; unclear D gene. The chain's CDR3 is CASSFSEWPQPQHF. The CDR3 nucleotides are TGTGCCAGCAGTTTTTCGGAGTGGCCTCAGCCCCAGCATTTT.